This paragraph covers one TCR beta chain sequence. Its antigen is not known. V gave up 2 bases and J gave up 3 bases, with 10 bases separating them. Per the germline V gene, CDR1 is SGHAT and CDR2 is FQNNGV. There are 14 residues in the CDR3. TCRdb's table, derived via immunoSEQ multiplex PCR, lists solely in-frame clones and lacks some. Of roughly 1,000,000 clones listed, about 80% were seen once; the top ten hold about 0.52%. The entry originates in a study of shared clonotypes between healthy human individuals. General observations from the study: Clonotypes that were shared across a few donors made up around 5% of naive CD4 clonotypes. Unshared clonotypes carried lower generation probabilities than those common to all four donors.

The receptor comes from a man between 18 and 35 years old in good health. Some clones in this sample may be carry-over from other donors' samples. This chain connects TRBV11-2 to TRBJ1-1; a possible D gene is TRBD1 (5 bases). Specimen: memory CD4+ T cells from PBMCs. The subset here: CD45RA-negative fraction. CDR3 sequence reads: CASSLNKGYTEAFF. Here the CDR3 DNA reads TGTGCCAGCAGCTTAAATAAGGGGTACACTGAAGCTTTCTTT.